These T cell receptor beta chains were read from a single sample in a study of shared clonotypes between healthy human individuals. The assay was immunoSEQ multiplex PCR, and TCRdb's table has in-frame clones only and misses some. The table has about 2.3 million clones, 90% to 95% seen once. The sample was naive CD4+ T cells from PBMCs. The receptors shown here come from a man younger than 35 in good health. Some clones in this sample may be carry-over from other donors' samples. CDR3s include the opening cysteine and the closing phenylalanine or tryptophan. Each record gives: clone size, D gene, J gene, V gene, CDR3 DNA, CDR3 protein. A D gene is named only where the DNA matches it firmly. Rows give clone size only sometimes, using once, few, many, or a class for an expanded clone.

- | TRBD1 | TRBJ2-5 | TRBV28 | TGTGCCAGCAGTTCACTCAGGGGGCCAGAGACCCAGTACTTC | CASSSLRGPETQYF
- | - | TRBJ1-2 | TRBV29-1 | TGCAGCGTCGATGACAGGATGAGGCGCTACACCTTC | CSVDDRMRRYTF
- | - | TRBJ1-1 | TRBV19 | TGTGCCAGTACCCTGGACACCCTGAACACTGAAGCTTTCTTT | CASTLDTLNTEAFF
- | TRBD2 | TRBJ2-4 | TRBV27 | TGTGCCAGCAGACGTAGCGGGAGGGCCGAGGGGGACATTCAGTACTTC | CASRRSGRAEGDIQYF
- | - | TRBJ1-5 | TRBV10-3 | TGTGCCATCAGCCAGGCTTCTAGCAATCAGCCCCAGCATTTT | CAISQASSNQPQHF
- | TRBD1 | TRBJ1-4 | TRBV28 | TGTGCCAGCAGAGACTCCGGGACAGGGGGATATGAAAAACTGTTTTTT | CASRDSGTGGYEKLFF
- | - | TRBJ2-1 | TRBV2 | TGTGCCAGCAGCCCAGGGAGGACACCCATAAACAATGAGCAGTTCTTC | CASSPGRTPINNEQFF
- | - | TRBJ2-3 | TRBV4-1 | TGCGCCAGCAGCCAAGATGCTGGCACAGATACGCAGTATTTT | CASSQDAGTDTQYF
- | TRBD1 | TRBJ2-2 | TRBV23-1 | TGCGCCAGCTGCGAGAGGGACAGGACAATATGTCGGCTGTTTTTT | CASCERDRTICRLFF
- | TRBD2 | TRBJ2-1 | TRBV7-2 | TGTGCCAGCAGCTCAACTAGCGGGAACCGCAATGAGCAGTTCTTC | CASSSTSGNRNEQFF
- | - | TRBJ2-4 | TRBV6-1 | TGTGCCAGCAGCGTCGAGTCAAGGAACATTCAGTACTTC | CASSVESRNIQYF
- | - | TRBJ2-6 | TRBV5-1 | TGCGCCAGCAACTTCCTCCCAGGGCAAAGTCCTCCCTCTGGGGCCAACGTCCTGACTTTC | CASNFLPGQSPPSGANVLTF
- | - | TRBJ1-4 | TRBV14 | TGTGCCAGCAGCCCTCTATCCAGGGTGGGCGAAAAACTGTTTTTT | CASSPLSRVGEKLFF
- | - | TRBJ2-1 | TRBV9 | TGTGCCAGCAGCAGAGACAGTTCTGTTGAGCAGTTCTTC | CASSRDSSVEQFF
few | - | TRBJ1-1 | TRBV14 | TGTGCCAGCAGCCAAGGACAGAGGACTGAAGCTTTCTTT | CASSQGQRTEAFF
- | TRBD2 | TRBJ2-1 | TRBV7-3 | TGTGCCAGCAGCGCCTCCGGGGTAGCGGGCCAATACAATGAGCAGTTCTTC | CASSASGVAGQYNEQFF
- | TRBD1 | TRBJ1-6 | TRBV28 | TGTGCCAGCAGGCTAACAGGGGTGGGGATTTCACCCCTCCACTTT | CASRLTGVGISPLHF
- | - | TRBJ2-3 | TRBV29-1 | TGCAGCGTGCTGGTAGGGGGACTAGATACGCAGTATTTT | CSVLVGGLDTQYF
- | TRBD1 | TRBJ2-6 | TRBV4-3 | TGCGCCAGCAAGGTAGGGGACAGCCTCTCTGGGGCCAACGTCCTGACTTTC | CASKVGDSLSGANVLTF
- | - | TRBJ2-5 | TRBV11-2 | TGTGCCAGCAGCTTTTTCGGGGGGCGCTGGGTGGAGACCCAGTACTTC | CASSFFGGRWVETQYF
- | - | TRBJ1-1 | TRBV30 | TGTGCCTGGAGTGCCCTCCAGTCCACTGAAGCTTTCTTT | CAWSALQSTEAFF
- | - | TRBJ1-2 | TRBV4-1 | TGCGCCAGCAGCCAAGTGTTCCGGGCTGGCTACACCTTC | CASSQVFRAGYTF
- | - | TRBJ2-7 | TRBV27 | TGTGCCAGCAGTGGCCAGAGGGCTCAATCCTACGAGCAGTACTTC | CASSGQRAQSYEQYF
- | TRBD1 | TRBJ1-2 | TRBV2 | TGTGCCAGCGAAGGCAAAGGGACAGGGGGTAACTTCGACTATGGCTACACCTTC | CASEGKGTGGNFDYGYTF
- | TRBD2 | TRBJ2-7 | TRBV7-3 | TGTGCCAGCAGCTTGCTCGGGGGGGAGCAGTACTTC | CASSLLGGEQYF
- | - | TRBJ1-1 | TRBV5-6 | TGTGCCAGCAGCTTGGGAGTTGAGGCGGGGGGCACTGAAGCTTTCTTT | CASSLGVEAGGTEAFF
- | TRBD1 | TRBJ1-1 | TRBV28 | TGTGCCAGCAGTTCTCCAGGGGGCGGCACTGAAGCTTTCTTT | CASSSPGGGTEAFF
- | - | TRBJ1-5 | TRBV6-6 | TGTGCCAGCGGGGGGCAGACCAGTCAGCCCCAGCATTTT | CASGGQTSQPQHF
- | - | TRBJ1-2 | TRBV20-1 | TGCAGTCCTCAGGGCGACTATGGCTACACCTTC | CSPQGDYGYTF
- | TRBD1 | TRBJ2-6 | TRBV2 | TGTGCCAGCAGTGTACGACAGGGAGGGGCCAACGTCCTGACTTTC | CASSVRQGGANVLTF
- | TRBD2 | TRBJ2-3 | TRBV10-3 | TGTGCCATCGGGCCTAGCGGAGGAGATACGCAGTATTTT | CAIGPSGGDTQYF
- | - | TRBJ2-5 | TRBV2 | TGTGCCAGCAGTGTGACAGAGACCCAGTACTTC | CASSVTETQYF
- | - | TRBJ1-2 | TRBV6-1 | TGTGCCAGCATCCCTGAGGGACTATATGGCTACACCTTC | CASIPEGLYGYTF
- | TRBD2 | TRBJ2-5 | TRBV19 | TGTGCCAGTAGTATAACCGGGACTAGTGGCCAAGAGACCCAGTACTTC | CASSITGTSGQETQYF
- | - | TRBJ2-1 | TRBV10-3 | TGTGCCATCAGTGACCGGGGGGCCTATACCTACAATGAGCAGTTCTTC | CAISDRGAYTYNEQFF
- | TRBD1 | TRBJ2-5 | TRBV7-2 | TGTGCCAGCAGCCGAGGGCGTCAGGGGGCGACGACCCAGTACTTC | CASSRGRQGATTQYF
- | TRBD1 | TRBJ2-2 | TRBV5-1 | TGCGCCAGCAGCTCGGGACAGGGGGTCGGGGAGCTGTTTTTT | CASSSGQGVGELFF
- | TRBD2 | TRBJ2-2 | TRBV18 | TGTGCCAGCTCGTCAACCTATCTAGCGGGAGGGCCGAACACCGGGGAGCTGTTTTTT | CASSSTYLAGGPNTGELFF
- | - | TRBJ2-5 | TRBV28 | TGTGCCAGCAGTCTGACTAGGAGGGAGACCCAGTACTTC | CASSLTRRETQYF
- | - | TRBJ2-7 | TRBV5-1 | TGCGCCAGCAGAGGGACACTTAACTCCTACGAGCAGTACTTC | CASRGTLNSYEQYF
- | - | TRBJ2-2 | TRBV5-1 | TGCGCCAGCAGCCTGAGAAACACCGGGGAGCTGTTTTTT | CASSLRNTGELFF
- | TRBD1 | TRBJ1-4 | TRBV27 | TGTGCCAGCAGTTTAAGCCCTACGACAGGGGTGGGTGAAAAACTGTTTTTT | CASSLSPTTGVGEKLFF
- | - | TRBJ1-1 | TRBV5-1 | TGCGCCAGCAGCTTGGACGTCAGCCCTGAAGCTTTCTTT | CASSLDVSPEAFF
- | - | TRBJ1-5 | TRBV5-1 | TGCGCCAGCAGTTTGGACGGGAGACTCGGTGACAATCAGCCCCAGCATTTT | CASSLDGRLGDNQPQHF
- | TRBD1 | TRBJ2-1 | TRBV4-1 | TGCGCCAGCTGGACTGGACCCAGCGGACAGGGGATTATACGGGGTCCTACAATGAAGCAGTTCTTC | CASWTGPSGQGIIRGPTMKQFF
- | TRBD1 | TRBJ1-5 | TRBV18 | TGTGCCAGCTCACCAAAGGTAGGGGGCGGCAATCAGCCCCAGCATTTT | CASSPKVGGGNQPQHF
once | TRBD1 | TRBJ1-4 | TRBV29-1 | TGCAGCGTTGAAGAACAGGGGGCAGGGGGAAAACTGTTTTTT | CSVEEQGAGGKLFF
- | - | TRBJ2-5 | TRBV5-1 | TGCGCCGGTTCTAGTGGATTACAAGAGACCCAGTACTTC | CAGSSGLQETQYF
- | - | TRBJ1-5 | TRBV5-6 | TGTGCCAGCAGCTTCCGCCGGGACAAATATAGCAATCAGCCCCAGCATTTT | CASSFRRDKYSNQPQHF
- | - | TRBJ1-1 | TRBV7-9 | TGTGCCAGCAGCTTAGTCCCGGACAGGAACACTGAAGCTTTCTTT | CASSLVPDRNTEAFF
- | - | TRBJ1-3 | TRBV4-1 | TGCGCCAGCAGCCCGGCCATCGGAAACACCATATATTTT | CASSPAIGNTIYF
- | - | TRBJ2-7 | TRBV2 | TGTGCCAGCAGTTCGCAGCGGCAATCCTACGAGCAGTACTTC | CASSSQRQSYEQYF
once | - | TRBJ1-5 | TRBV10-3 | TGTGCCATCAGTGAGTTCCGTGGGGAAGGAGATCAGCCCCAGCATTTT | CAISEFRGEGDQPQHF
- | - | TRBJ1-1 | TRBV28 | TGTGCCAGCAGTTTACCGGCGCGGTTGGAGGCTTTCTTT | CASSLPARLEAFF
- | - | TRBJ2-3 | TRBV5-1 | TGCGCCAGCAGCTTGAATCAGCTCCCCCGCGGTACGCAGTATTTT | CASSLNQLPRGTQYF
- | TRBD2 | TRBJ2-3 | TRBV5-8 | TGTGCCAGCAGCTTACGGCAGGGAGGGGATACGCAGTATTTT | CASSLRQGGDTQYF
once | - | TRBJ2-1 | TRBV21-1 | TGTGCCAGCAGCTCGGTTTCACGGCCTAGTAACCAAAATGAGCAGTTCTTC | CASSSVSRPSNQNEQFF
- | TRBD2 | TRBJ2-3 | TRBV28 | TGTGCCAGCAGTTTAATTAGCGGGGGGCTCACAGATACGCAGTATTTT | CASSLISGGLTDTQYF
- | - | TRBJ1-2 | TRBV28 | TGTGCCAGCAGTTCGAGGGGTATATCTATGGTTGGCTACACCTTC | CASSSRGISMVGYTF